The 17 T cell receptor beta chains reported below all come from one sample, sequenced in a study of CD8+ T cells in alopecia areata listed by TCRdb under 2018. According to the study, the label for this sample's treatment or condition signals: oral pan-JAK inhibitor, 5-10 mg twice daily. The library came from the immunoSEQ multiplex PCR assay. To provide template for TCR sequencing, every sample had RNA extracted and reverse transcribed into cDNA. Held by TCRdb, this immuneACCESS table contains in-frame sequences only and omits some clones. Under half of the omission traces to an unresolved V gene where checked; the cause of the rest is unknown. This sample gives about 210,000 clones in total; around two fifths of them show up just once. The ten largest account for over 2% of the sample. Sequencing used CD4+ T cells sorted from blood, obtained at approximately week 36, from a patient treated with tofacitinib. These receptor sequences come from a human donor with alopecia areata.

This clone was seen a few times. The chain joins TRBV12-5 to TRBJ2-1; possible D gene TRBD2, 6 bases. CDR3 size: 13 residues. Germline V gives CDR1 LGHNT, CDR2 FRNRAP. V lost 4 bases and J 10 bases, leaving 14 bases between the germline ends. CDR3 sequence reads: CASGSLGGREQFF. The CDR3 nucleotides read TGTGCTAGTGGTTCCCTGGGAGGACGCGAGCAGTTCTTC.

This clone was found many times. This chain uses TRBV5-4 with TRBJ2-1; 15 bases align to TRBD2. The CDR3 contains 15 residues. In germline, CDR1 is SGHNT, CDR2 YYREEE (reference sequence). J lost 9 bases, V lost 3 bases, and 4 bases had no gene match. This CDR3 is CASSWTSGRASEQFF. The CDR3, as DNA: TGTGCCAGCAGCTGGACTAGCGGGAGGGCCAGTGAGCAGTTCTTC.

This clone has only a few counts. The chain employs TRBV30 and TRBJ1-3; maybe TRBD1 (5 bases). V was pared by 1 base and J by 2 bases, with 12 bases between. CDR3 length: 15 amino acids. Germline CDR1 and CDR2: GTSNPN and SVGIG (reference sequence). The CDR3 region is CAWSELRGAGNTIYF. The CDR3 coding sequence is TGTGCCTGGAGTGAATTAAGGGGCGCTGGAAACACCATATATTTT.

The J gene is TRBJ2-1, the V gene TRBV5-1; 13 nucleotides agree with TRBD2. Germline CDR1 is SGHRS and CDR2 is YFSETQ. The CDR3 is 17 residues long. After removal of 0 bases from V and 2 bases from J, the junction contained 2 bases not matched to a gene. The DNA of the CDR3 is TGCGCCAGCAGCTTGGATGGGACTAGCGGGACCTACAATGAGCAGTTCTTC. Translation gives CASSLDGTSGTYNEQFF.

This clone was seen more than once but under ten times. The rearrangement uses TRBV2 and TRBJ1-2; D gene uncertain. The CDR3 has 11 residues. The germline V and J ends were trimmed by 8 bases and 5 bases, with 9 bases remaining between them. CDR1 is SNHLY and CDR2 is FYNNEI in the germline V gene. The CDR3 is CASGISYGYTF. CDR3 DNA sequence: TGTGCCAGCGGCATTTCGTATGGCTACACCTTC. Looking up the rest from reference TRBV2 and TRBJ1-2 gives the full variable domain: EPEVTQTPSHQVTQMGQEVILRCVPISNHLYFYWYRQILGQKVEFLVSFYNNEISEKSEIFDDQFSVERPDGSNFTLKIRSTKLEDSAMYFCASGISYGYTFGSGTRLTVV.

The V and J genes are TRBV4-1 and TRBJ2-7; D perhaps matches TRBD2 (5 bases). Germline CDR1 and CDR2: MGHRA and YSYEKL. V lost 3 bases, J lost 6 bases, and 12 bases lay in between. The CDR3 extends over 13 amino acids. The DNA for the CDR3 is TGCGCCAGCAGCCAGAGAACTAGTTTCGAGCAGTACTTC. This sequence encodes CASSQRTSFEQYF.

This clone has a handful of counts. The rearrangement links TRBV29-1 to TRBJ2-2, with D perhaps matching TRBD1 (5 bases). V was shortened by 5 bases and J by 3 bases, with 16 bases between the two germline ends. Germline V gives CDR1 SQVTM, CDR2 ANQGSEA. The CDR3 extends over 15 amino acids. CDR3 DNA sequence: TGCAGCGTTAACGTGGGGCGACTTGACACCGGGGAGCTGTTTTTT. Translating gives CSVNVGRLDTGELFF.

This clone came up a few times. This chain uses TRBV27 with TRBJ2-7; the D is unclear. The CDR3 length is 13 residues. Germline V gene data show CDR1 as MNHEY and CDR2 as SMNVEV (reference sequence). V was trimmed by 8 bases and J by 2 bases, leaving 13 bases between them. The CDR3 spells CASRPHGTYEQYF. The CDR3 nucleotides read TGTGCCAGCCGGCCGCACGGAACCTACGAGCAGTACTTC.

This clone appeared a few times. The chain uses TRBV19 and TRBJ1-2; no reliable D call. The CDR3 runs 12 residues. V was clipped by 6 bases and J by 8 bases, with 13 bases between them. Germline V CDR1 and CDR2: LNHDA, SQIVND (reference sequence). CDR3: CASSYLDGGYTF. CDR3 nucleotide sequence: TGTGCCAGTAGCTACCTGGATGGGGGCTACACCTTC.

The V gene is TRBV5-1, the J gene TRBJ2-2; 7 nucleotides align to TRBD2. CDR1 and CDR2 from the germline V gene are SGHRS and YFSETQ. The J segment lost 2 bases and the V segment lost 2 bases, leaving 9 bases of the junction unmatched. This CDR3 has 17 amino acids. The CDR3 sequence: CASSLLSRAGNTGELFF. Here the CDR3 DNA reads TGCGCCAGCAGCTTATTATCTAGAGCGGGAAACACCGGGGAGCTGTTTTTT.

This chain's CDR3 is CASIYSWTFF. The CDR3 DNA follows: TGCGCCAGCATCTACTCCTGGACTTTCTTT. The rearrangement links TRBV5-1 to TRBJ1-1; D is uncertain. CDR3 length: 10 residues. The V end was cut by 6 bases, the J end by 12 bases, with 12 bases between. The germline gives CDR1 SGHRS, CDR2 YFSETQ.

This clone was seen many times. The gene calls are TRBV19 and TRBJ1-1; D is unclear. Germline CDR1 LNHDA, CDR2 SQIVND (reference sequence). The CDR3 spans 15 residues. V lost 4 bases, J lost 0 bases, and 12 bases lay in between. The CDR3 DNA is TGTGCCAGTAGTAGAACAAGTTCCATGAACACTGAAGCTTTCTTT. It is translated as CASSRTSSMNTEAFF.

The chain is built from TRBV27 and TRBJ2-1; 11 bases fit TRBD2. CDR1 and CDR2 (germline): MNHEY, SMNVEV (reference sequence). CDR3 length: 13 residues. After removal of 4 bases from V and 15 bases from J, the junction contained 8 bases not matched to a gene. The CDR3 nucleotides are TGTGCCAGCAGTTCTAGCGGGGGGAAGATGGCGTTCTTC. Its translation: CASSSSGGKMAFF.

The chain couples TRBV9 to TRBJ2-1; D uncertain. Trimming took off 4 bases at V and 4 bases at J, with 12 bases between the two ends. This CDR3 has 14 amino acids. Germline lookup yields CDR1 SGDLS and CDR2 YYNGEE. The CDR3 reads CASSPLGRYNEQFF. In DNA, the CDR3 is TGTGCCAGCAGCCCCCTCGGACGGTACAATGAGCAGTTCTTC.

The CDR3 protein is CASSLERSADTQYF. In nucleotides, the CDR3 is TGCGCCAGCAGCCTGGAGCGGTCCGCAGATACGCAGTATTTT. This chain joins TRBV5-1 and TRBJ2-3; D may be TRBD2 (5 bases). V lost 4 bases and J 4 bases, leaving 13 bases between the germline ends. The CDR3 loop spans 14 amino acids. Germline V gene lookup returns CDR1 SGHRS and CDR2 YFSETQ.

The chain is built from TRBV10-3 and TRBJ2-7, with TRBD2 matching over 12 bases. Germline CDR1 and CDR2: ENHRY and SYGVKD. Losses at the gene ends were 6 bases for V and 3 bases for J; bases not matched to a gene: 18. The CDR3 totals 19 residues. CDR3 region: CAISDRTSGNGDAGYEQYF. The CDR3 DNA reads TGTGCCATCAGCGATCGGACTAGCGGGAATGGGGACGCCGGCTACGAGCAGTACTTC.

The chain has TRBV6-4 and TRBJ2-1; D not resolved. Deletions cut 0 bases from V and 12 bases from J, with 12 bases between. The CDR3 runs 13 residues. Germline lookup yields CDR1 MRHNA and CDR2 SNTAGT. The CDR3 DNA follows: TGTGCCAGCAGTGACTCTTACGGTATGGGGCAGTTCTTC. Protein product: CASSDSYGMGQFF.